The following is a T cell receptor beta chain sequence with its context. Its antigen is not known. The CDR3 consists of 13 residues. Germline lookup yields CDR1 SGHKS and CDR2 YYEKEE (reference sequence). V was cut by 3 bases and J by 8 bases, with 14 bases left in between. The record originates from a study of Ad26.COV2.S vaccination and SARS-CoV-2 variants. Study results and limitations: For non-spike TCRs, breadth in vaccine recipients resembled that in placebo recipients. Vaccine recipients surpassed placebo recipients in spike-specific TCR breadth.

Produced via immunoSEQ multiplex PCR; TCRdb's table is partial and in-frame only. The repertoire holds about 390,000 clones, with less than 90% as singletons. Stated treatment: around 19 received Ad26.COV2.S at low or high dose, single or two shots; roughly 5 received placebo; per-sample allocation not given. Sampling was performed 63 days after the first vaccine or placebo injection. Within Boston, the person who donated was an adult of 18-55 years. This specimen consisted of peripheral blood, obtained in a trial of Ad26.COV2.S vaccine versus placebo. This clonotype originated in a person aged 18-65 years who received the Ad26.COV2.S COVID-19 vaccine or a placebo. The chain couples TRBV5-5 to TRBJ1-2; D may be TRBD1 (6 bases). The CDR3 protein is CASSYYRGEGYTF. DNA of the CDR3: TGTGCCAGCAGCTACTATAGGGGGGAAGGCTACACCTTC. Full variable domain (remainder filled in from reference TRBV5-5 and TRBJ1-2): DAGVTQSPTHLIKTRGQQVTLRCSPISGHKSVSWYQQVLGQGPQFIFQYYEKEERGRGNFPDRFSARQFPNYSSELNVNALLLGDSALYLCASSYYRGEGYTFGSGTRLTVV.